Listed below are T cell receptor beta chains from one sample, sequenced in a study of yellow fever vaccine responses in identical twins. Via MiXCR, TCRdb re-called the RT-PCR reads, giving one row per CDR3 protein. The sample carries a few thousand distinct CDR3 sequences, almost 75% recorded once. The input for sequencing was T cells from blood (PBMCs), unsorted or a sorted subset (not recorded which), taken before or after yellow fever vaccination (not recorded which). These receptor sequences come from a woman younger than 30 who received the yellow fever vaccine. Both conserved end residues are part of each CDR3. The order of the fields is CDR3 length, V gene, D gene, J gene, clone size, CDR3 DNA, CDR3 protein. D genes are given only for firm matches. Expanded clones get a size class; other rows say once, few or many, or leave the size out.

CDR3 length: 14; V gene: TRBV6-2/TRBV6-3; D gene: .; J gene: TRBJ2-7; clone size: .; CDR3 DNA: TGTGCCAGCGGGGAGGGGGTTCCGGGCTACGAGCAGTACTTC; CDR3 protein: CASGEGVPGYEQYF
CDR3 length: 14; V gene: TRBV11-1; D gene: .; J gene: TRBJ2-1; clone size: once; CDR3 DNA: TGTGCCAGCAGCCTTTGGGATGCCGGCGATGAGCAGTTCTTC; CDR3 protein: CASSLWDAGDEQFF
CDR3 length: 15; V gene: TRBV20-1; D gene: TRBD1; J gene: TRBJ2-2; clone size: once; CDR3 DNA: TGCAGTGCTAGAGCCGCCGACAGGGACACCGGGGAGCTGTTTTTT; CDR3 protein: CSARAADRDTGELFF
CDR3 length: 13; V gene: TRBV7-3; D gene: .; J gene: TRBJ2-7; clone size: .; CDR3 DNA: TGTGCCAGCAGCACGCTACAGCAGTCAGAGCAGTACTTC; CDR3 protein: CASSTLQQSEQYF
CDR3 length: 14; V gene: TRBV11-2; D gene: .; J gene: TRBJ2-7; clone size: .; CDR3 DNA: TGTGCCAGCACCCCATGGCCTCAGGGCTACGAGCAGTACTTC; CDR3 protein: CASTPWPQGYEQYF
CDR3 length: 15; V gene: TRBV4-1; D gene: TRBD2; J gene: TRBJ2-5; clone size: .; CDR3 DNA: TGCGCCAGCAGCCAAGCAGCGGGGGGTTATGAGACCCAGTACTTC; CDR3 protein: CASSQAAGGYETQYF
CDR3 length: 15; V gene: TRBV7-3; D gene: .; J gene: TRBJ1-5; clone size: .; CDR3 DNA: TGTGCCAGCAGCTTAATTAGCGCGAAGGATCAGCCCCAGCATTTT; CDR3 protein: CASSLISAKDQPQHF
CDR3 length: 14; V gene: TRBV6-1; D gene: .; J gene: TRBJ2-1; clone size: .; CDR3 DNA: TGTGCCAGCAGTGAATTCAGTCGGGGTGATGAGCAGTTCTTC; CDR3 protein: CASSEFSRGDEQFF
CDR3 length: 15; V gene: TRBV4-3; D gene: .; J gene: TRBJ2-7; clone size: .; CDR3 DNA: TGCGCCAGCAGCCCCGGGGGGCAGGGGGCCTACGAGCAGTACTTC; CDR3 protein: CASSPGGQGAYEQYF
CDR3 length: 10; V gene: TRBV11-1; D gene: .; J gene: TRBJ2-3; clone size: .; CDR3 DNA: TGTGCCAGCAGCACAGATACGCAGTATTTT; CDR3 protein: CASSTDTQYF
CDR3 length: 13; V gene: TRBV30; D gene: .; J gene: TRBJ1-2; clone size: .; CDR3 DNA: TGTGCCTGGGCAGGGTTCGGAGGCTATGGCTACACCTTC; CDR3 protein: CAWAGFGGYGYTF
CDR3 length: 13; V gene: TRBV7-6; D gene: .; J gene: TRBJ1-2; clone size: few; CDR3 DNA: TGTGCCAGCAGCTCGGGGGGGACCCATGGCTACACCTTC; CDR3 protein: CASSSGGTHGYTF
CDR3 length: 18; V gene: TRBV11-1; D gene: TRBD2; J gene: TRBJ2-3; clone size: .; CDR3 DNA: TGTGCCAGCAGCTTGTACGGACTAGCGGGATTACCCACAGATACGCAGTATTTT; CDR3 protein: CASSLYGLAGLPTDTQYF
CDR3 length: 13; V gene: TRBV29-1; D gene: TRBD1; J gene: TRBJ2-7; clone size: .; CDR3 DNA: TGCAGCGTCCCCGGACAGGGGGATTACGAGCAGTACTTC; CDR3 protein: CSVPGQGDYEQYF
CDR3 length: 15; V gene: TRBV6-2/TRBV6-3; D gene: TRBD1; J gene: TRBJ2-3; clone size: .; CDR3 DNA: TGTGCCAGCAGTTACGGGACAGGGGAGACAGATACGCAGTATTTT; CDR3 protein: CASSYGTGETDTQYF
CDR3 length: 14; V gene: TRBV4-1; D gene: .; J gene: TRBJ1-2; clone size: .; CDR3 DNA: TGCGCCAGCAGCCAAGTCGGTAGTGACTATGGCTACACCTTC; CDR3 protein: CASSQVGSDYGYTF
CDR3 length: 16; V gene: TRBV15; D gene: .; J gene: TRBJ2-7; clone size: .; CDR3 DNA: TGTGCCACCAGGGATAGAGTGACCGCGAGCTCCTACGAGCAGTACTTC; CDR3 protein: CATRDRVTASSYEQYF
CDR3 length: 12; V gene: TRBV7-2; D gene: .; J gene: TRBJ2-7; clone size: .; CDR3 DNA: TGTGCCAGCAGCTTAGTACCCTACGAGCAGTACTTC; CDR3 protein: CASSLVPYEQYF
CDR3 length: 16; V gene: TRBV20-1; D gene: .; J gene: TRBJ2-3; clone size: .; CDR3 DNA: TGCAGTGCTAGTCATACCCGGGACGCCCTAGCAGATACGCAGTATTTT; CDR3 protein: CSASHTRDALADTQYF
CDR3 length: 15; V gene: TRBV15; D gene: TRBD1; J gene: TRBJ2-2; clone size: .; CDR3 DNA: TGTGCCACCAGCCGAGACAGGGGCTACACCGGGGAGCTGTTTTTT; CDR3 protein: CATSRDRGYTGELFF
CDR3 length: 15; V gene: TRBV7-2; D gene: .; J gene: TRBJ2-5; clone size: once; CDR3 DNA: TGTGCCAGCAGCTTAGCGCTATCCAGGGAAGAGACCCAGTACTTC; CDR3 protein: CASSLALSREETQYF
CDR3 length: 14; V gene: TRBV4-1; D gene: .; J gene: TRBJ2-7; clone size: once; CDR3 DNA: TGCGCCAGCAGCCAAGGACCAAACTCCTACGAGCAGTACTTC; CDR3 protein: CASSQGPNSYEQYF
CDR3 length: 15; V gene: TRBV6-2/TRBV6-3; D gene: .; J gene: TRBJ2-7; clone size: .; CDR3 DNA: TGTGCCAGCAGTTACGGGCAGTGGAAACCTTACGAGCAGTACTTC; CDR3 protein: CASSYGQWKPYEQYF
CDR3 length: 13; V gene: TRBV5-5; D gene: .; J gene: TRBJ1-1; clone size: .; CDR3 DNA: TGTGCCAGCCTCACGCCTAGTTCCACTGAAGCTTTCTTT; CDR3 protein: CASLTPSSTEAFF
CDR3 length: 18; V gene: TRBV5-6; D gene: .; J gene: TRBJ2-1; clone size: once; CDR3 DNA: TGTGCCAGCAGCTTCTCACCATATCGAAGTACGGGGAGCGATGAGCAGTTCTTC; CDR3 protein: CASSFSPYRSTGSDEQFF
CDR3 length: 17; V gene: TRBV11-3; D gene: TRBD2; J gene: TRBJ2-5; clone size: .; CDR3 DNA: TGTGCCAGCAGCCCGGGACTAGCGGGAGTGGGTCAAGAGACCCAGTACTTC; CDR3 protein: CASSPGLAGVGQETQYF
CDR3 length: 13; V gene: TRBV6-1; D gene: .; J gene: TRBJ2-7; clone size: .; CDR3 DNA: TGTGCCAGCACCCCGGGCGCAGCTTACGAGCAGTACTTC; CDR3 protein: CASTPGAAYEQYF
CDR3 length: 15; V gene: TRBV20-1; D gene: TRBD2; J gene: TRBJ2-1; clone size: .; CDR3 DNA: TGCAGTGCTAGGGCCCTGTCGCGGGAGCTCTATGAGCAGTTCTTC; CDR3 protein: CSARALSRELYEQFF
CDR3 length: 10; V gene: TRBV20-1; D gene: .; J gene: TRBJ2-7; clone size: .; CDR3 DNA: TGCAGTGCTAGCGCCTACGAGCAGTACTTC; CDR3 protein: CSASAYEQYF
CDR3 length: 12; V gene: TRBV29-1; D gene: TRBD2; J gene: TRBJ2-5; clone size: few; CDR3 DNA: TGCAGCGGGACTAGCGGGCCAGAGACCCAGTACTTC; CDR3 protein: CSGTSGPETQYF
CDR3 length: 13; V gene: TRBV7-6; D gene: TRBD2; J gene: TRBJ2-7; clone size: .; CDR3 DNA: TGTGCCAGCAGCCGACGGGGAGGGAACGAGCAGTACTTC; CDR3 protein: CASSRRGGNEQYF
CDR3 length: 16; V gene: TRBV4-1; D gene: TRBD2; J gene: TRBJ2-1; clone size: few; CDR3 DNA: TGCGCCAGCAGCCAAGATCTCTGGGGGACTAGCGATGAGCAGTTCTTC; CDR3 protein: CASSQDLWGTSDEQFF
CDR3 length: 13; V gene: TRBV7-9; D gene: TRBD1; J gene: TRBJ2-7; clone size: .; CDR3 DNA: TGTGCCAGCACCGGGACAGGGCGCCACGAGCAGTACTTC; CDR3 protein: CASTGTGRHEQYF
CDR3 length: 11; V gene: TRBV10-3; D gene: .; J gene: TRBJ2-7; clone size: .; CDR3 DNA: TGTGCCATCAGTGGCGCCTACGAGCAGTACTTC; CDR3 protein: CAISGAYEQYF
CDR3 length: 16; V gene: TRBV5-1; D gene: .; J gene: TRBJ2-1; clone size: few; CDR3 DNA: TGCGCCAGCAGCTTAGGTGGTCTAGGAAAAGGCACTGAGCAGTTCTTC; CDR3 protein: CASSLGGLGKGTEQFF
CDR3 length: 13; V gene: TRBV19; D gene: TRBD2; J gene: TRBJ2-1; clone size: .; CDR3 DNA: TGTGCCAGTAGCGGACTAGCCTACAATGAGCAGTTCTTC; CDR3 protein: CASSGLAYNEQFF
CDR3 length: 13; V gene: TRBV29-1; D gene: .; J gene: TRBJ2-7; clone size: .; CDR3 DNA: TGCAGCGTTGCGGCGGGAACCGCCTACGAGCAGTACTTC; CDR3 protein: CSVAAGTAYEQYF
CDR3 length: 12; V gene: TRBV12-3/TRBV12-4; D gene: .; J gene: TRBJ1-5; clone size: .; CDR3 DNA: TGTGCCAGCAGTTTCCCCGGCCAGCCCCAGCATTTT; CDR3 protein: CASSFPGQPQHF
CDR3 length: 13; V gene: TRBV27; D gene: .; J gene: TRBJ2-7; clone size: once; CDR3 DNA: TGTGCCAGCAGTTTCGGGGAATCCTACGAGCAGTACTTC; CDR3 protein: CASSFGESYEQYF